This is a list of T cell receptor beta chains from one sample in a study of T cells in tuberculosis. Method: immunoSEQ multiplex PCR; TCRdb's copy keeps in-frame clones and lacks some. The data contain under 50,000 clones, 94% of them singletons. The sequences come from PBMCs, collected at tuberculosis diagnosis. All receptors come from an adult with tuberculosis. Both conserved end residues are part of each CDR3. Fields, in order: V gene, D gene, J gene, CDR3 protein, CDR3 DNA. D genes are given only for firm matches.

v_call: TRBV11-3
d_call: NA
j_call: TRBJ2-2
cdr3_aa: CASAWGRGPTGELFF
cdr3_nt: TGTGCCAGCGCGTGGGGGCGGGGGCCCACCGGGGAGCTGTTTTTT

v_call: TRBV7-2
d_call: NA
j_call: TRBJ1-1
cdr3_aa: CASSLSGGLTEAFF
cdr3_nt: TGTGCCAGCAGCTTGAGCGGAGGGCTAACTGAAGCTTTCTTT

v_call: TRBV7-6
d_call: NA
j_call: TRBJ1-1
cdr3_aa: CASSPEPYNTEAFF
cdr3_nt: TGTGCCAGCAGCCCCGAGCCGTACAACACTGAAGCTTTCTTT

v_call: TRBV7-3
d_call: TRBD1
j_call: TRBJ2-1
cdr3_aa: CASSLDRGRTNEQFF
cdr3_nt: TGTGCCAGCAGCTTAGACAGGGGGCGCACTAATGAGCAGTTCTTC

v_call: TRBV11-2
d_call: NA
j_call: TRBJ1-1
cdr3_aa: CASSLRGSGTEAFF
cdr3_nt: TGTGCCAGCAGCTTAAGGGGGTCCGGCACTGAAGCTTTCTTT

v_call: TRBV9
d_call: TRBD1
j_call: TRBJ1-6
cdr3_aa: CASKEGAGGSPLHF
cdr3_nt: TGTGCCAGCAAGGAGGGGGCGGGAGGCTCACCCCTCCACTTT

v_call: TRBV7-9
d_call: NA
j_call: TRBJ1-4
cdr3_aa: CASSNGQLNEKLFF
cdr3_nt: TGTGCCAGCAGCAACGGACAGTTGAATGAAAAACTGTTTTTT

v_call: TRBV6-4
d_call: NA
j_call: TRBJ2-1
cdr3_aa: CASSEGGVSYNEQFF
cdr3_nt: TGTGCCAGCAGTGAAGGGGGAGTCTCCTACAATGAGCAGTTCTTC

v_call: TRBV7-2
d_call: NA
j_call: TRBJ2-2
cdr3_aa: CASTKGPGELFF
cdr3_nt: TGTGCCAGCACCAAGGGGCCCGGGGAGCTGTTTTTT

v_call: TRBV30
d_call: TRBD2
j_call: TRBJ2-1
cdr3_aa: CAGGLAGVSYNEQFF
cdr3_nt: TGTGCCGGGGGCCTAGCGGGAGTTTCTTACAATGAGCAGTTCTTC

v_call: TRBV6-5
d_call: TRBD1
j_call: TRBJ2-7
cdr3_aa: CASRRDRGLGEQYF
cdr3_nt: TGTGCCAGCAGGCGGGACAGGGGGCTGGGCGAGCAGTACTTC

v_call: TRBV9
d_call: TRBD1
j_call: TRBJ2-2
cdr3_aa: CASSVSHNRGDYTGELFF
cdr3_nt: TGTGCCAGCAGCGTAAGTCATAACAGGGGGGACTACACCGGGGAGCTGTTTTTT

v_call: TRBV10-3
d_call: TRBD1
j_call: TRBJ1-5
cdr3_aa: CAISTYKKGQGGMNQPQHF
cdr3_nt: TGTGCCATCAGCACCTATAAAAAAGGACAGGGAGGGATGAATCAGCCCCAGCATTTT

v_call: TRBV7-3
d_call: TRBD1
j_call: TRBJ1-1
cdr3_aa: CASSKTGGAGTEAFF
cdr3_nt: TGTGCCAGCAGCAAGACAGGGGGCGCAGGGACTGAAGCTTTCTTT

v_call: TRBV6-1
d_call: NA
j_call: TRBJ1-2
cdr3_aa: CASSAGPFYGYTF
cdr3_nt: TGTGCCAGCAGTGCGGGTCCCTTCTATGGCTACACCTTC

v_call: TRBV2
d_call: TRBD1
j_call: TRBJ2-6
cdr3_aa: CASSGAGGATGANVLTF
cdr3_nt: TGTGCCAGCAGTGGTGCAGGGGGCGCGACGGGGGCCAACGTCCTGACTTTC

v_call: TRBV18
d_call: NA
j_call: TRBJ2-7
cdr3_aa: CASSLSLTAEQYF
cdr3_nt: TGTGCCAGCTCACTCTCATTGACAGCCGAGCAGTACTTC

v_call: TRBV6-1
d_call: NA
j_call: TRBJ2-3
cdr3_aa: CASSEVLGGSDTQYF
cdr3_nt: TGTGCCAGCAGTGAAGTTTTAGGGGGATCAGATACGCAGTATTTT

v_call: TRBV10-1
d_call: NA
j_call: TRBJ2-2
cdr3_aa: CASSVAPGTNTGELFF
cdr3_nt: TGCGCCAGCAGTGTGGCCCCAGGGACAAACACCGGGGAGCTGTTTTTT

v_call: TRBV7-2
d_call: NA
j_call: TRBJ1-2
cdr3_aa: CASSLLPGVGNYGYTF
cdr3_nt: TGTGCCAGCAGCCTACTGCCGGGTGTCGGTAACTATGGCTACACCTTC

v_call: TRBV4-2
d_call: TRBD1
j_call: TRBJ1-4
cdr3_aa: CASSQNYRGENEKLFF
cdr3_nt: TGTGCCAGCAGCCAAAACTACAGGGGGGAGAATGAAAAACTGTTTTTT

v_call: TRBV27
d_call: NA
j_call: TRBJ2-7
cdr3_aa: CASSSTGLRSYEQYF
cdr3_nt: TGTGCCAGCAGTTCGACTGGTCTTCGTTCCTACGAGCAGTACTTC

v_call: TRBV11-2
d_call: TRBD1
j_call: TRBJ1-2
cdr3_aa: CASSPGTALYYGYTF
cdr3_nt: TGTGCCAGCAGCCCCGGGACAGCGCTGTACTATGGCTACACCTTC

v_call: TRBV6-5
d_call: TRBD1
j_call: TRBJ1-2
cdr3_aa: CASSNRGRNGYTF
cdr3_nt: TGTGCCAGCAGCAACAGGGGGCGGAATGGCTACACCTTC

v_call: TRBV10-3
d_call: TRBD1
j_call: TRBJ2-4
cdr3_aa: CAISEEVTGGLAKNIQYF
cdr3_nt: TGTGCCATCAGTGAAGAAGTTACAGGGGGCCTCGCCAAAAACATTCAGTACTTC

v_call: TRBV7-2
d_call: TRBD2
j_call: TRBJ2-7
cdr3_aa: CASSLGASGPSYEQYF
cdr3_nt: TGTGCCAGCAGCTTAGGGGCTAGCGGCCCCTCCTACGAGCAGTACTTC

v_call: TRBV4-2
d_call: TRBD1
j_call: TRBJ1-3
cdr3_aa: CASSQDRGRNTIYF
cdr3_nt: TGTGCCAGCAGCCAAGACAGGGGGCGAAACACCATATATTTT

v_call: TRBV5-1
d_call: TRBD1
j_call: TRBJ1-1
cdr3_aa: CASSLEERGQWNTEAFF
cdr3_nt: TGCGCCAGCAGCTTGGAGGAACGGGGACAGTGGAACACTGAAGCTTTCTTT

v_call: TRBV5-1
d_call: NA
j_call: TRBJ2-1
cdr3_aa: CASRQTTGREQFF
cdr3_nt: TGCGCCAGCAGACAGACGACCGGCAGGGAGCAGTTCTTC

v_call: TRBV18
d_call: TRBD1
j_call: TRBJ1-2
cdr3_aa: CASSPGQGKSGYTF
cdr3_nt: TGTGCCAGCTCACCGGGACAGGGGAAGTCAGGCTACACCTTC

v_call: TRBV9
d_call: TRBD2
j_call: TRBJ2-3
cdr3_aa: CASSPGRGGADTQYF
cdr3_nt: TGTGCCAGCAGCCCCGGGAGGGGGGGAGCAGATACGCAGTATTTT

v_call: TRBV10-2
d_call: NA
j_call: TRBJ2-6
cdr3_aa: CASRGLSGANVLTF
cdr3_nt: TGCGCCAGCAGGGGGCTATCTGGGGCCAACGTCCTGACTTTC

v_call: TRBV15
d_call: TRBD1
j_call: TRBJ2-3
cdr3_aa: CATSREDRKSTDTQYF
cdr3_nt: TGTGCCACCAGCAGAGAGGACAGGAAGAGCACAGATACGCAGTATTTT

v_call: TRBV19
d_call: NA
j_call: TRBJ1-5
cdr3_aa: CASSIGGPSGNQPQHF
cdr3_nt: TGTGCCAGTAGTATAGGGGGCCCGTCGGGCAATCAGCCCCAGCATTTT

v_call: TRBV13
d_call: NA
j_call: TRBJ1-4
cdr3_aa: CASSLGPGIGEKLFF
cdr3_nt: TGTGCCAGCAGCTTAGGGCCAGGAATAGGTGAAAAACTGTTTTTT

v_call: TRBV7-9
d_call: NA
j_call: TRBJ1-2
cdr3_aa: CASSLYGSSQGQANYGYTF
cdr3_nt: TGTGCCAGCAGCTTATACGGCTCGTCGCAGGGGCAGGCTAACTATGGCTACACCTTC

v_call: TRBV5-8
d_call: TRBD1
j_call: TRBJ1-5
cdr3_aa: CASSQRGRISHF
cdr3_nt: TGTGCCAGCAGCCAGAGGGGGCGGATCTCGCATTTT